These T cell receptor beta chains were read from a single sample in a study of CD8 T cells in Susac syndrome. TCRdb itself ran the immunoSEQ multiplex PCR reads through MiXCR, one entry per CDR3 protein. Counted here are 95,000 to 150,000 distinct CDR3 sequences, 94% occurring once; the ten biggest clones make up 0.095% to 0.1%. The specimen was CD4+ T cells from PBMCs. The receptor set was obtained from a human donor in good health. The CDR3 runs from the conserved cysteine through the conserved F or W. D genes are given only for firm matches. Expanded clones are given a class, and other clones once, few, many or no size at all.

TRBD2	TRBJ2-3	TRBV20-1	-	TGCAGTGCTAGACTGCAGCGGGAGGGCACAGATACGCAGTATTTT	CSARLQREGTDTQYF
-	TRBJ2-1	TRBV6-2/TRBV6-3	-	TGTGCCAGCAGTTACGTTAGAAATCGACCCGCGACCCGGGGTAATGAGCAGTTCTTC	CASSYVRNRPATRGNEQFF
-	TRBJ2-2	TRBV12-3/TRBV12-4	-	TGTGCCAGCAGTCCGACCCTGGGGGGCGCGAACACCGGGGAGCTGTTTTTT	CASSPTLGGANTGELFF
-	TRBJ1-6	TRBV7-2	-	TGTGCCAGCAGCCCAGGACAGACGGGTAATTCACCCCTCCACTTT	CASSPGQTGNSPLHF
-	TRBJ1-1	TRBV30	-	TGTGCCTGGAGTGGGACGTCTACAGCTTTCTTT	CAWSGTSTAFF
TRBD1	TRBJ2-2	TRBV7-2	-	TGTGCCAGCAGCCTCGGACAGGGGGCAGGCGGGGAGCTGTTTTTT	CASSLGQGAGGELFF
-	TRBJ1-2	TRBV5-6	-	TGTGCCAGCAGCTTGAGTTCGGCTAACTATGGCTACACCTTC	CASSLSSANYGYTF
-	TRBJ1-1	TRBV19	-	TGTGCCAGCCCACTTCTTCTAAAAAGGGAGGTGAACACTGAAGCTTTCTTT	CASPLLLKREVNTEAFF
-	TRBJ1-1	TRBV3-1	-	TGTGCCAGCAGCCGGGGCCATAACACTGAAGCTTTCTTT	CASSRGHNTEAFF
-	TRBJ1-1	TRBV3-1	-	TGTGCCAGCAGCCAAGGAGCGGGGGGCGCTTTCTTT	CASSQGAGGAFF
-	TRBJ1-5	TRBV6-2/TRBV6-3	-	TGTGCCAGCAGTCCAGGGGTATCTCAGCCCCAGCATTTT	CASSPGVSQPQHF
-	TRBJ2-2	TRBV28	-	TGTGCCACCGAAAGGCTTGTGCGGGGCGGGGAGCTGTTTTTT	CATERLVRGGELFF
-	TRBJ1-5	TRBV6-5	once	TGTGCCAGCAGTTCTCCTAACCAATGGGAGGGCAAGGATCAGCCCCAGCATTTT	CASSSPNQWEGKDQPQHF
-	TRBJ1-1	TRBV19	-	TGTGCCAGTAGTCACCCAGGGAGTGGACTCTCGAACACTGAAGCTTTCTTT	CASSHPGSGLSNTEAFF
TRBD1	TRBJ1-2	TRBV20-1	-	TGCAGTGCCCCTGGACAGGGCAACTATGGCTACACCTTC	CSAPGQGNYGYTF
-	TRBJ2-2	TRBV7-6	once	TGTGCCAGCAGCTTAGAGGTCGGATTTCCGATCGAGGGGGAGCTGTTTTTT	CASSLEVGFPIEGELFF
-	TRBJ2-2	TRBV29-1	-	TGCAGCGTTGGGGGCAGGAACACCGGGGAGCTGTTTTTT	CSVGGRNTGELFF
TRBD1	TRBJ1-5	TRBV19	-	TGTGCCAGTAGTATCGGGACAGGGGCGTCCTCTCAGCCCCAGCATTTT	CASSIGTGASSQPQHF
TRBD2	TRBJ2-3	TRBV12-3/TRBV12-4	-	TGTGCCAGCAGCGCCGGGACTAGCGGTACAGATACGCAGTATTTT	CASSAGTSGTDTQYF
-	TRBJ2-5	TRBV20-1	-	TGCAGTGCTAGAGATGCTGAGGACCCCTGGTACCAAGAGACCCAGTACTTC	CSARDAEDPWYQETQYF
-	TRBJ2-7	TRBV20-1	-	TGCAGTGCTGAGCGGTTGACCTACGAGCAGTACTTC	CSAERLTYEQYF
TRBD1	TRBJ1-2	TRBV7-2	once	TGTGCCAGCAGCTTAGCGTCGGGACAGAACTATGGCTACACCTTC	CASSLASGQNYGYTF
-	TRBJ2-1	TRBV4-1	-	TGCGCCAGCAGCCAAGAGGGGGATGGTGAGCAGTTCTTC	CASSQEGDGEQFF
-	TRBJ2-1	TRBV24-1	-	TGTGCCACCAGTCTCGGTTGGGACGATGAGCAGTTCTTC	CATSLGWDDEQFF
TRBD1	TRBJ2-7	TRBV18	few	TGTGCCAGCTCCGCGGGACAGGGCTACGAGCAGTACTTC	CASSAGQGYEQYF
TRBD2	TRBJ2-1	TRBV5-1	-	TGCGCCAGCAGCGCGGGACTAGCGGGAAGGAATGAGCAGTTCTTC	CASSAGLAGRNEQFF